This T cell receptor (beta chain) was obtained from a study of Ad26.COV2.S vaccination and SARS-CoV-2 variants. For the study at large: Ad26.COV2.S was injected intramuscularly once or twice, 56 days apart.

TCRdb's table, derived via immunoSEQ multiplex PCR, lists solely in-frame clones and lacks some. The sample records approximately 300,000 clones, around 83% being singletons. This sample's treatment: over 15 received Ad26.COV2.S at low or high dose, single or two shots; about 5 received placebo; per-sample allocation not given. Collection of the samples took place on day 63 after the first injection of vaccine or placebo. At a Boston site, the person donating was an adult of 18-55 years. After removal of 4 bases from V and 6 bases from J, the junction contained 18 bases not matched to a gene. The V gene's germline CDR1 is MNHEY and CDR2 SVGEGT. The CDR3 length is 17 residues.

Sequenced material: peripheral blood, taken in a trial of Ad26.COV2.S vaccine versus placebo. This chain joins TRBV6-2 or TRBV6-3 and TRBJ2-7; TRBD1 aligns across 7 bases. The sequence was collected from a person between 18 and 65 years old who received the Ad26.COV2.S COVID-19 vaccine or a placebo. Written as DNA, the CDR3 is TGTGCCAGCAGTTTCCGGGACAGTGGAACCCGACGGGGCGAGCAGTACTTC. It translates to CASSFRDSGTRRGEQYF.